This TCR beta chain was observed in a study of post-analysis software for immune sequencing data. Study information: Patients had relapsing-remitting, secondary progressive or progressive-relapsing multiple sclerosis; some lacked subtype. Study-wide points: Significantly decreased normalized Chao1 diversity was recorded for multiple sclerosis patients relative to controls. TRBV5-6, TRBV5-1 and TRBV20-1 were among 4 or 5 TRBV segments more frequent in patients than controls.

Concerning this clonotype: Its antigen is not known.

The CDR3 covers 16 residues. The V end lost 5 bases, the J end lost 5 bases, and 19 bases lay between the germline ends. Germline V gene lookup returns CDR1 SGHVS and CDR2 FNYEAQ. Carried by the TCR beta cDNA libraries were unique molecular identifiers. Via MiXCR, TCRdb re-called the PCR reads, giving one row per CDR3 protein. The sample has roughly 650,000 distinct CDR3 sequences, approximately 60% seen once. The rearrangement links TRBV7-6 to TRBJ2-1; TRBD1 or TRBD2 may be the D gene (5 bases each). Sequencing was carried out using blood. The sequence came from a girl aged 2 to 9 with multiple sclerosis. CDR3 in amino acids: CASSTTLRDPNNEQFF. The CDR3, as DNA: TGTGCCAGCAGCACAACCCTTAGGGACCCAAACAATGAGCAGTTCTTC. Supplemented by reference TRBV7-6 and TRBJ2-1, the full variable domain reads GAGVSQSPRYKVTKRGQDVALRCDPISGHVSLYWYRQALGQGPEFLTYFNYEAQQDKSGLPNDRFSAERPEGSISTLTIQRTEQRDSAMYRCASSTTLRDPNNEQFFGPGTRLTVL.